The 7 T cell receptor beta chains given below trace back to one sample, sequenced in a study of spatial heterogeneity in lung cancer. From the 5' RACE reads, TCRdb called clonotypes with MiXCR, one entry per CDR3 protein. The sample gives roughly 39,000 distinct CDR3 sequences, approximately 6.8% of which show up once; around 43% is in the top ten. Time point denoted: sample taken at primary tumor resection. From tumor, nontumor lung or frozen PBMC, whole RNA was taken unsorted for sequencing. The input for sequencing was PBMCs, taken at surgery. These receptors were taken from a female donor with early-stage non-small cell lung cancer.

This clonotype was found many times. This rearrangement joins TRBV5-1 to TRBJ2-1, with 8 positions matching TRBD2. Per germline, CDR1 SGHRS and CDR2 YFSETQ. The CDR3 is made up of 15 amino acids. With V trimmed by 4 bases and J by 3 bases, 6 bases remained unmatched. CDR3 protein: CASSPGGAGYNEQFF. The CDR3 region has the DNA TGCGCCAGCAGCCCGGGGGGGGCCGGCTACAATGAGCAGTTCTTC.

The sample holds a few counts of this clonotype. The V and J genes are TRBV5-1 and TRBJ2-3; perhaps TRBD1 as D (5 bases). Trimming pared 2 bases from V and 2 bases from J, leaving 9 bases between. Germline values: CDR1 SGHRS, CDR2 YFSETQ. The CDR3 contains 14 residues. The chain's CDR3 is CASSFRTITDTQYF. The CDR3 nucleotides are TGCGCCAGCAGCTTCAGGACAATCACAGATACGCAGTATTTT.

This clonotype was seen ten or more times. This chain uses TRBV10-1 with TRBJ2-7; 10 bases map to TRBD1. Per germline, CDR1 WNHNN and CDR2 SYGVQD (reference sequence). The ends lost 2 bases at V and 2 bases at J; junction bases unmatched: 0. This CDR3 has 14 amino acids. The CDR3 nucleotides are TGCGCCAGCAGTGAGGGACAGGGGGCCTACGAGCAGTACTTC. It codes for CASSEGQGAYEQYF.

This clonotype has ten or more counts. The chain links TRBV5-5 to TRBJ1-4; 7 nucleotides match TRBD1. Germline CDR1 reads SGHKS; CDR2 reads YYEKEE (reference sequence). Losses at the gene ends were 4 bases for V and 4 bases for J; bases not matched to a gene: 10. The CDR3 is 16 residues long. This CDR3 reads CASSPPEGAGNEKLFF. DNA of the CDR3: TGTGCCAGCAGCCCCCCGGAGGGGGCCGGTAATGAAAAACTGTTTTTT. The full variable domain, completed using reference TRBV5-5 and TRBJ1-4, is DAGVTQSPTHLIKTRGQQVTLRCSPISGHKSVSWYQQVLGQGPQFIFQYYEKEERGRGNFPDRFSARQFPNYSSELNVNALLLGDSALYLCASSPPEGAGNEKLFFGSGTQLSVL.

This clonotype was picked up many times. V and J are TRBV6-5 and TRBJ2-7; 8 nucleotides align to TRBD1. Per germline, CDR1 MNHEY and CDR2 SVGAGI. This CDR3 contains 13 residues. The junction had 6 bases not matched to a gene; V was cut back by 6 bases and J by 5 bases. CDR3 amino acids: CASRRTGTHEQYF. CDR3 DNA: TGTGCCAGCAGGAGGACAGGGACCCACGAGCAGTACTTC.

With respect to this clonotype: A much bigger clone sits one base away, suggesting this may be a read error. Here the CDR3 omits its conserved ending phenylalanine or tryptophan, so a read error is the likely source. The rearrangement joins TRBV29-1 to TRBJ2-1; possibly TRBD1 for D (5 bases). The CDR3 runs 18 residues. The ends were cut back, 3 bases at V and 1 base at J, with 22 bases in the middle. The germline V gene has CDR1 SQVTM and CDR2 ANQGSEA. Here the CDR3 DNA reads TGCAGCGTTGATTGGCTCCGGACCGGGTCAGGGTCCTACAATGAGCAGTTCTCC. It encodes CSVDWLRTGSGSYNEQFS.

This clonotype has at least ten counts. This chain links TRBV7-2 with TRBJ2-3; TRBD1 or TRBD2 may be the D gene (6 bases each). From germline, CDR1 is SGHTA and CDR2 FQGNSA. The V and J ends lost 4 bases and 0 bases respectively, with 14 bases between them. The CDR3 sequence is 16 residues long. The CDR3 sequence: CASSSRGRLSTDTQYF. The CDR3 nucleotides read TGTGCCAGCAGCTCTCGGGGGCGTCTAAGCACAGATACGCAGTATTTT. Filled out from reference TRBV7-2 and TRBJ2-3, the complete variable domain reads GAGVSQSPSNKVTEKGKDVELRCDPISGHTALYWYRQSLGQGLEFLIYFQGNSAPDKSGLPSDRFSAERTGGSVSTLTIQRTQQEDSAVYLCASSSRGRLSTDTQYFGPGTRLTVL.